This T cell receptor (beta chain) appears in the sequencing data of a study of blood T cell repertoires in COVID-19. About the research overall: Italy, Spain and the United States were the sources of the convalescent and acute COVID-19 samples.

The J segment lost 8 bases and the V segment lost 6 bases, leaving 11 bases of the junction unmatched. The CDR3 runs to 15 residues. Germline V gene data show CDR1 as MNHNY and CDR2 as SVGAGI (reference sequence). The protocol was immunoSEQ multiplex PCR, while the TCRdb copy is restricted to in-frame clones and leaves out a portion. The repertoire includes 250,000 to 300,000 clones, 80% to 90% of them detected once, and more than 10% sits in the top ten. Sequencing used peripheral blood. The clonotype was recovered from a young woman with COVID-19, enrolled during active disease. The V call is TRBV6-6, the J call TRBJ1-4; 8 bases line up with TRBD1. The CDR3 DNA is TGTGCCAGCAGCCTCGGACAGGGTGGCCAAGAAAAACTGTTTTTT. This gives the protein CASSLGQGGQEKLFF.